This TCR beta chain stems from a study of blood T cell repertoires in COVID-19. Looking at the study overall: The United States, Italy and Spain were the sources of the acute and convalescent COVID-19 samples.

This CDR3 is 16 amino acids long. V was pared by 4 bases and J by 0 bases, with 7 bases of the junction left unmatched. Germline V gene sequence: CDR1 SGDLS, CDR2 YYNGEE. In the original processing: Amplification of reference gene primers was used by the study to estimate nucleated cell counts. Sequencing used immunoSEQ multiplex PCR; TCRdb keeps in-frame clones, though not all of them. The V and J calls and clone size are taken from that table; D and trimming were inferred from the DNA. The sample holds a few hundred thousand clones, 84% seen once. This clonotype originated in a man between 40 and 49 years old who had recovered from COVID-19. The chain employs TRBV9 and TRBJ1-3, with 7 bases identical to TRBD1. Material for sequencing was peripheral blood. The CDR3 DNA follows: TGTGCCAGCAGCAGACAGGGAAAGAGCTCTGGAAACACCATATATTTT. Amino acids: CASSRQGKSSGNTIYF.